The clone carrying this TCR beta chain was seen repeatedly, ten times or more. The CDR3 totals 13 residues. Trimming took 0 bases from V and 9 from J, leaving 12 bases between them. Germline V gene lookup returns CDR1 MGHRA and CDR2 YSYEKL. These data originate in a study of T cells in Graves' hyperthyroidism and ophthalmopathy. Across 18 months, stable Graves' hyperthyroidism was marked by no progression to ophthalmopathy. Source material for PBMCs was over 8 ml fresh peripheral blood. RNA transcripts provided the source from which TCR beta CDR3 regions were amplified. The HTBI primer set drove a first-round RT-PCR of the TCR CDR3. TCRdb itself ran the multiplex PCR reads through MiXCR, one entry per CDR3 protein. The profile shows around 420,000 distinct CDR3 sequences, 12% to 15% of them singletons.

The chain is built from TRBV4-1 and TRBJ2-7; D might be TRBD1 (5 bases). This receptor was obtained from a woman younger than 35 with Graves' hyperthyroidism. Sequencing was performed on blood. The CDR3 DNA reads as TGCGCCAGCAGCCAAGATCCAGGGTGGGGGCAGTACTTC. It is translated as CASSQDPGWGQYF.